The 24 T cell receptor beta chains reported below all come from one sample, sequenced in a study of regulatory T cells in long-lasting Graves disease. As to time point: persistent/refractory GD, antithyroid drugs over 5 years with positive TRAb. After RNA was extracted from PBMCs, the TCR library was made from it. Arm-PCR of CDR3 regions with iRepertoire HTBI primers generated TCR beta libraries. A single record per CDR3 protein comes from TCRdb applying MiXCR to the multiplex PCR reads. In the table there are approximately 400,000 distinct CDR3 sequences, around 21% of which are singletons. This specimen was peripheral blood mononuclear cells (PBMCs), taken when the disease was refractory, from a patient treated with antithyroid drugs. Receptors originate from a female donor with Graves disease.

This clonotype was picked up a small number of times. The rearrangement uses TRBV3-1 and TRBJ1-4, with D possibly matching TRBD1 (5 bases). The germline V gene has CDR1 LGHDT and CDR2 YNNKEL (reference sequence). The V end was cut by 3 bases, the J end by 5 bases, with 16 bases between. The CDR3 is made up of 16 amino acids. CDR3 sequence: CASSQTQGRGNEKLFF. CDR3 DNA sequence: TGTGCCAGCAGCCAGACCCAGGGCCGGGGGAATGAAAAACTGTTTTTT.

This clonotype was counted at least ten times. CDR3 nucleotide sequence: TGTGCCAGCAGCTCCGTTGCCTCGGGACAGAATAACTATGGCTACACCTTC. Translation gives CASSSVASGQNNYGYTF. The chain carries TRBV5-4 and TRBJ1-2, with 7 nucleotides matching TRBD1. J gave up 1 base and V 3 bases, and 12 bases lay outside the gene matches. CDR1 is SGHNT, CDR2 YYREEE, per germline (reference sequence). The CDR3 sequence is 17 residues long.

In this sample, this clonotype turned up a few times. The chain uses TRBV7-2 and TRBJ2-3; 7 bases align to TRBD2. Losses at the gene ends were 2 bases for V and 5 bases for J; bases not matched to a gene: 13. There are 17 residues in the CDR3. Per germline, CDR1 SGHTA and CDR2 FQGNSA. CDR3 protein: CASSLRTSLGLEDTQYF. CDR3 DNA sequence: TGTGCCAGCAGCTTACGGACTAGTCTGGGGTTGGAAGATACGCAGTATTTT.

This clonotype was counted between two and nine times. The genes are TRBV10-3 and TRBJ2-7, with a tentative D call TRBD1 (6 bases). The germline V and J ends were trimmed by 2 bases and 1 base, with 15 bases remaining between them. The CDR3 consists of 16 residues. CDR1 is ENHRY, CDR2 SYGVKD, per germline. The CDR3 region has the DNA TGTGCCATCAGTGAGCCCCGTGGACAGAATTCCTACGAGCAGTACTTC. Its protein product is CAISEPRGQNSYEQYF.

This clonotype appeared a few times. Here the CDR3 reads CSVEVGGSNFGGELFF. The CDR3 DNA reads as TGCAGCGTTGAGGTCGGCGGGAGTAACTTCGGCGGGGAGCTGTTTTTT. The rearrangement links TRBV29-1 to TRBJ2-2; 7 bases fit TRBD2. CDR3 length: 16 residues. J lost 7 bases, V lost 3 bases, and 14 bases had no gene match. The germline CDR1 and CDR2 sequences are SQVTM and ANQGSEA.

This clonotype occurred a few times. This chain links TRBV20-1 with TRBJ1-3, with D hard to call. V was shortened by 2 bases and J by 2 bases, with 1 base between the two germline ends. There are 11 residues in the CDR3. Germline lookup yields CDR1 DFQATT and CDR2 SNEGSKA (reference sequence). The CDR3 DNA follows: TGCAGTGCTAGAACTGGAAACACCATATATTTT. Protein: CSARTGNTIYF.

In its sample, this clonotype was seen a few times. The chain combines TRBV4-3 with TRBJ1-1, with no clear D. V dropped 0 bases and J dropped 4 bases, with 9 bases sitting between them. This CDR3 has 14 amino acids. Germline V gene data show CDR1 as LGHNA and CDR2 as YSLEER. DNA of the CDR3: TGCGCCAGCAGCCAAGATCTCCGGCTCACTGAAGCTTTCTTT. As protein: CASSQDLRLTEAFF.

This clonotype came up a few times. This chain uses TRBV7-2 with TRBJ2-7; the match to TRBD1 covers 7 bases. The CDR3 has 18 residues. Germline V gene lookup returns CDR1 SGHTA and CDR2 FQGNSA. The J segment lost 4 bases and the V segment lost 1 base, leaving 16 bases of the junction unmatched. CDR3 region: CASSLEDYRGHTVYEQYF. DNA for the CDR3: TGTGCCAGCAGCTTAGAAGATTACAGGGGACACACAGTATACGAGCAGTACTTC.

This clonotype was detected only a few times. The V gene is TRBV6-5, the J gene TRBJ2-2; 7 bases are shared with TRBD1. Germline CDR1 is MNHEY and CDR2 is SVGAGI. There are 15 residues in the CDR3. V lost 4 bases and J lost 6; bases outside the gene matches: 8. DNA for the CDR3: TGTGCCAGCAGTTCAGCCGGCCAGGGGGCCGGGGAGCTGTTTTTT. Amino acid sequence: CASSSAGQGAGELFF.

There are many counts of this clonotype. The chain couples TRBV27 to TRBJ1-2, with D possibly being TRBD1 (5 bases). The CDR3 sequence is 15 residues long. Germline-derived CDR1 and CDR2 are MNHEY and SMNVEV (reference sequence). Trimming left V 0 bases short and J 7 bases short, with 15 bases between. The CDR3 sequence is CASSLSWDLPGGYTF. The DNA of the CDR3 is TGTGCCAGCAGTTTATCATGGGACTTACCGGGTGGCTACACCTTC.

This chain links TRBV27 with TRBJ2-2; D may match TRBD1 or TRBD2 (5 bases each). Germline V CDR1 and CDR2: MNHEY, SMNVEV (reference sequence). With 1 base removed from V and 7 bases from J, the gap between germline ends came to 16 bases. The CDR3 is 16 residues long. CDR3: CASSLYVTPRGGELFF. The CDR3 bases are TGTGCCAGCAGTTTATACGTGACCCCGAGGGGCGGGGAGCTGTTTTTT.

The chain links TRBV10-3 to TRBJ2-7; 13 nucleotides align to TRBD2. The trim removed 4 bases at V and 4 bases at J, leaving 16 bases unmatched. This CDR3 spans 19 amino acids. Germline CDR1 reads ENHRY; CDR2 reads SYGVKD. The DNA of the CDR3 is TGTGCCATCAGTGGGTCCAAAGGACTAGCGGGAGCCTCTCCTTACGAGCAGTACTTC. Its translation: CAISGSKGLAGASPYEQYF.

In the case of this clonotype: Just one base apart from a much larger clone, this may be a read error. V is TRBV28 and J is TRBJ2-7; 7 nucleotides match TRBD2. This CDR3 has 17 residues. V trimming: 4 bases; J trimming: 0 bases; junction bases outside the gene matches: 12. Germline lookup yields CDR1 MDHEN and CDR2 SYDVKM. CDR3 coding DNA: TGTGCCAGCAGTTCTCTGGGACCAGCGGGGATCTCCTACGAGCAGTACTTC. Residues: CASSSLGPAGISYEQYF.

This clonotype was seen ten or more times. At one end, the junction sequence differs from germline, possibly due to a read error. V usage is TRBV13 and J usage is TRBJ2-7; D is uncertain. The CDR3 sequence is 12 residues long. Germline assignment: CDR1 PRHDT and CDR2 FYEKMQ (reference sequence). The CDR3 bases are TGTGCCAGCAGCTTGGGTGGAGACTCGTGTTGGTTC. This gives the protein CASSLGGDSCWF.

This clonotype has at least ten counts. The CDR3 here is CASSPPGRWSTEAFF. The CDR3 DNA reads as TGTGCCAGCAGTCCCCCGGGACGATGGAGTACTGAAGCTTTCTTT. The V call is TRBV28, the J call TRBJ1-1; tentative D call: TRBD1 (5 bases). The V and J ends lost 5 bases and 5 bases respectively, with 18 bases between them. The germline CDR1 and CDR2 sequences are MDHEN and SYDVKM. The CDR3 sequence is 15 residues long.

The rearrangement links TRBV19 to TRBJ1-5; D is unresolved. The germline V gene has CDR1 LNHDA and CDR2 SQIVND (reference sequence). Trimming stripped 2 bases from V and 3 bases from J, with 5 bases between. This CDR3 has 13 residues. This CDR3 is CASSIIDNQPQHF. The CDR3 bases are TGTGCCAGTAGTATAATCGACAATCAGCCCCAGCATTTT. Based on the CDR3 plus reference TRBV19 and TRBJ1-5, the full variable domain is DGGITQSPKYLFRKEGQNVTLSCEQNLNHDAMYWYRQDPGQGLRLIYYSQIVNDFQKGDIAEGYSVSREKKESFPLTVTSAQKNPTAFYLCASSIIDNQPQHFGDGTRLSIL.

This chain joins TRBV18 and TRBJ2-7, with 10 bases aligning to TRBD1. Per the germline V gene, CDR1 is KGHSH and CDR2 is LQKENI. J lost 7 bases, V lost 2 bases, and 5 bases had no gene match. This CDR3 region has 14 residues. The CDR3 loop is CASSPDRGPWEQYF. In DNA, the CDR3 is TGTGCCAGCTCACCAGACAGGGGGCCGTGGGAGCAGTACTTC.

The J gene is TRBJ2-7, the V gene TRBV27; TRBD2 agrees at 7 bases. Trimming removed 3 bases from V and 3 bases from J; junction bases left unmatched: 2. The germline V gene encodes CDR1 MNHEY and CDR2 SMNVEV (reference sequence). This CDR3 is 13 amino acids long. CDR3 residues: CASSLWEGYEQYF. CDR3 in DNA: TGTGCCAGCAGTTTGTGGGAGGGCTACGAGCAGTACTTC.

This clonotype has at least ten counts. This chain joins TRBV2 and TRBJ2-7, with TRBD2 identical over 8 bases. Germline V gene data show CDR1 as SNHLY and CDR2 as FYNNEI. Trimming took 6 bases from V and 5 from J; bases not matched to a gene: 15. The CDR3 extends over 16 amino acids. CDR3 protein: CASSLTATGTRNEQYF. The DNA for the CDR3 is TGTGCCAGCAGCCTGACAGCGACCGGGACTAGAAACGAGCAGTACTTC. Full variable domain (outside the CDR3, taken from reference TRBV2 and TRBJ2-7): EPEVTQTPSHQVTQMGQEVILRCVPISNHLYFYWYRQILGQKVEFLVSFYNNEISEKSEIFDDQFSVERPDGSNFTLKIRSTKLEDSAMYFCASSLTATGTRNEQYFGPGTRLTVT.

This clonotype was observed a few times. The chain couples TRBV29-1 to TRBJ1-1, with 10 nucleotides matching TRBD1. Looked up from germline, CDR1 is SQVTM and CDR2 is ANQGSEA. The CDR3 runs 13 residues. The J segment lost 4 bases and the V segment lost 5 bases, leaving 4 bases of the junction unmatched. The CDR3 coding sequence is TGCAGCGTTACCGGGACAGGGGTCACTGAAGCTTTCTTT. It yields the protein CSVTGTGVTEAFF.

In regard to this clonotype: An end of the junction differs from the germline gene, which may be a read error. The chain is built from TRBV6-1 and TRBJ2-5, with D possibly TRBD1 on 5 matching bases. The CDR3 has 19 residues. Germline-derived CDR1 and CDR2 are MNHNS and SASEGT. The CDR3 DNA reads as TGTGCCAGCAGTGAAACGGGTCCAGGCGAGTGGGGCTATAAAGAGGCCCAGTACTTC. Amino acids: CASSETGPGEWGYKEAQYF.

This clonotype occurred a few times. The gene calls are TRBV11-2 and TRBJ2-7; 13 bases line up with TRBD2. CDR3 length: 17 amino acids. V lost 6 bases and J lost 2; bases outside the gene matches: 10. Germline V gene sequence: CDR1 SGHAT, CDR2 FQNNGV. The CDR3 DNA sequence: TGTGCCAGCAGGATACTAACTAGCGGGAGGGAACCCTACGAGCAGTACTTC. Translating it yields CASRILTSGREPYEQYF.

This clonotype occurred a few times. The CDR3 sequence is CASRLRSHNEQFF. The DNA of the CDR3 is TGTGCCAGCCGATTGCGGTCACACAATGAGCAGTTCTTC. The chain has TRBV6-1 and TRBJ2-1; no definite D call. Trimming shortened V by 8 bases and J by 5 bases, and 13 bases separated the two germline ends. Germline V gene data show CDR1 as MNHNS and CDR2 as SASEGT. This CDR3 contains 13 residues.

In its sample, this clonotype was seen a few times. The chain employs TRBV5-1 and TRBJ2-5; D might be TRBD1 (6 bases). V shed 0 bases and J shed 4 bases, with 10 bases lying between them. Germline loops: CDR1 SGHRS, CDR2 YFSETQ. The CDR3 sequence is 14 residues long. The CDR3 spells CASSLARGPETQYF. CDR3 nucleotides: TGCGCCAGCAGCTTGGCCAGGGGCCCAGAGACCCAGTACTTC.